Listed here are 2 T cell receptor beta chains from one sample, sequenced in a study of blood T cell repertoires in COVID-19. Clones were sequenced by immunoSEQ multiplex PCR, and TCRdb holds only the in-frame ones, with some missing. The sample lists over 300,000 clones; 89% were seen once. Sequencing input: peripheral blood. These receptors all stem from a man aged 18 to 35 who had recovered from COVID-19.

In DNA, the CDR3 is TGTGCCATCAGTGAGGGGGCCACTAACTATGGCTACACCTTC. Its translation is CAISEGATNYGYTF. V usage is TRBV10-3 and J usage is TRBJ1-2; the D gene is possibly TRBD1 (5 bases). The CDR3 consists of 14 residues. Germline loops: CDR1 ENHRY, CDR2 SYGVKD. V lost 2 bases and J lost 0, with 7 bases in between.

The chain is built from TRBV18 and TRBJ2-7; the D gene is possibly TRBD1 (6 bases). The CDR3 covers 18 residues. V lost 0 bases and J 6 bases, leaving 24 bases between the germline ends. CDR1 is KGHSH and CDR2 is LQKENI in the germline V gene. Written as DNA, the CDR3 is TGTGCCAGCTCACCACCTTACCCCACGTACAGGGCCCCACGCGAGCAGTACTTC. As protein: CASSPPYPTYRAPREQYF.